Sequencing of this TCR beta chain was carried out in a study of T cell responses to AZD1222 COVID-19 vaccine. The method was immunoSEQ multiplex PCR; TCRdb's version includes in-frame clones alone and lacks a portion of them. The data show 130,000 or so clones, approximately 91% seen once. Germline-derived CDR1 and CDR2 are SGHDT and YYEEEE. V gave up 4 bases and J gave up 4 bases, with 15 bases separating them. This CDR3 has 15 amino acids. With respect to this clone: Its antigen is still unknown.

General study results and limits: Spike was spanned by vaccine-associated CD4 TCRs, with dominance at 160-218 and 743-854. Spike-specific TCR breadth and depth went up after people got two AZD1222 doses.

This chain links TRBV5-6 with TRBJ1-3, with D possibly matching TRBD1 (5 bases). The sequence came from an adult who received the AZD1222 COVID-19 vaccine. Sequences were derived from peripheral blood, sampled 28 days after the second AZD1222 dose. CDR3 region: CASSLDWAGGNTIYF. CDR3 sequence (DNA): TGTGCCAGCAGCCTAGACTGGGCAGGGGGAAACACCATATATTTT.